The 24 T cell receptor beta chains reported below all come from one sample, sequenced in a study of OX40 agonist ivuxolimab in advanced cancers. Libraries were prepared through the immunoSEQ multiplex PCR assay. This immuneACCESS table, as held by TCRdb, lists in-frame sequences with V and J called but not all clones. Of the missing ones, under half trace to an unresolved V gene in checked studies; the others have no known cause. This sample gives around 60,000 clones in total; about four fifths of them show up just once. 9.5% to 13% of the sample comes from the top ten. The source was CD4+ or CD8+ T cells sorted from blood, collected in a trial of the OX40 agonist ivuxolimab. The source is an adult with an advanced solid tumor such as melanoma, head and neck, liver or kidney cancer.

The chain couples TRBV30 to TRBJ2-7; D might be TRBD1 (6 bases). The germline gives CDR1 GTSNPN, CDR2 SVGIG (reference sequence). The CDR3 extends over 13 amino acids. V lost 0 bases to trimming and J lost 1 base, with 7 bases between them. Written as DNA, the CDR3 is TGTGCCTGGAGTGTACAGGGTTCCTACGAGCAGTACTTC. It yields the protein CAWSVQGSYEQYF.

A word on this clone: The sample has other DNA sequences that encode this CDR3 too. This chain uses TRBV7-9 with TRBJ2-5, with a weak D call TRBD1 (6 bases). V was trimmed by 5 bases and J by 0 bases, leaving 13 bases between them. The CDR3 consists of 15 residues. The germline CDR1 and CDR2 sequences are SEHNR and FQNEAQ (reference sequence). For the CDR3, the DNA is TGTGCCAGCAGCCAGGGGCCGCCGGACCAAGAGACCCAGTACTTC. This sequence encodes CASSQGPPDQETQYF.

This rearrangement joins TRBV18 to TRBJ2-5, with D perhaps matching TRBD1 (5 bases). The germline V gene has CDR1 KGHSH and CDR2 LQKENI. V lost 2 bases and J 1 base, leaving 8 bases between the germline ends. This CDR3 is 14 amino acids long. CDR3 amino acids: CASSPGATQETQYF. The CDR3 coding sequence is TGTGCCAGCTCACCAGGGGCGACCCAAGAGACCCAGTACTTC. Looking up the rest from reference TRBV18 and TRBJ2-5 gives the full variable domain: NAGVMQNPRHLVRRRGQEARLRCSPMKGHSHVYWYRQLPEEGLKFMVYLQKENIIDESGMPKERFSAEFPKEGPSILRIQQVVRGDSAAYFCASSPGATQETQYFGPGTRLLVL.

V usage is TRBV15 and J usage is TRBJ2-5, with 7 bases identical to TRBD1. The DNA end lines up better with TRBJ2-7; the J call may be wrong. The germline CDR1 and CDR2 sequences are LNHNV and YYDKDF (reference sequence). This CDR3 is built from 14 residues. The chain's CDR3 is CATSREQGSYEQYF. The CDR3 DNA is TGTGCCACCAGCAGAGAACAGGGGTCCTACGAGCAGTACTTC.

This clone was seen a single time. The genes are TRBV7-2 and TRBJ1-1; a possible D gene is TRBD1 (5 bases). The V end was cut by 0 bases, the J end by 10 bases, with 12 bases between. CDR1 is SGHTA and CDR2 is FQGNSA in the germline V gene. This CDR3 region has 13 residues. The CDR3 loop reads CASSLAREVRAFF. Here the CDR3 DNA reads TGTGCCAGCAGCTTAGCCAGGGAGGTTCGAGCTTTCTTT.

The J gene is TRBJ2-5, the V gene TRBV6-5; possible D gene TRBD1, 5 bases. The germline V and J ends were trimmed by 0 bases and 5 bases, with 16 bases remaining between them. This CDR3 is 16 amino acids long. Per the germline V gene, CDR1 is MNHEY and CDR2 is SVGAGI. The CDR3 DNA reads as TGTGCCAGCAGTTACTCAGGGGCACAGGTGGGGGAGACCCAGTACTTC. Translated, it gives CASSYSGAQVGETQYF.

This clone was observed a handful of times. This rearrangement joins TRBV30 to TRBJ1-6, with D perhaps matching TRBD1 (6 bases). The CDR3 has 14 amino acids. V lost 5 bases and J 9 bases, leaving 17 bases between the germline ends. Looked up from germline, CDR1 is GTSNPN and CDR2 is SVGIG (reference sequence). The CDR3 protein is CAWGATGLISPLHF. The CDR3 DNA follows: TGTGCCTGGGGGGCTACAGGGCTCATTTCACCCCTCCACTTT.

The gene calls are TRBV4-1 and TRBJ2-3; TRBD2 matches at 10 bases. Trimming cost V 1 base and J 4 bases; bases outside gene matches: 8. CDR1 and CDR2 from the germline V gene are MGHRA and YSYEKL. The CDR3 is made up of 17 amino acids. CDR3 in amino acids: CASSQGDLAGVPDTQYF. CDR3 sequence (DNA): TGCGCCAGCAGCCAAGGAGACCTAGCGGGAGTCCCAGATACGCAGTATTTT.

This chain connects TRBV9 to TRBJ2-7, with 9 bases lining up with TRBD1. CDR3 length: 16 residues. Germline CDR1 SGDLS, CDR2 YYNGEE. Trimming at V came to 4 bases and at J to 6 bases, leaving 14 bases not matched to a gene. The CDR3 nucleotides are TGTGCCAGCAGCCTAGGAGGGAGGACAGGGGTCGGCGAGCAGTACTTC. This encodes CASSLGGRTGVGEQYF. The full variable domain, with the rest looked up from reference TRBV9 and TRBJ2-7, is DSGVTQTPKHLITATGQRVTLRCSPRSGDLSVYWYQQSLDQGLQFLIQYYNGEERAKGNILERFSAQQFPDLHSELNLSSLELGDSALYFCASSLGGRTGVGEQYFGPGTRLTVT.

V is TRBV11-2 and J is TRBJ2-1; D is ambiguous. With 6 bases removed from V and 5 bases from J, the gap between germline ends came to 5 bases. Per the germline V gene, CDR1 is SGHAT and CDR2 is FQNNGV. The CDR3 extends over 11 amino acids. CDR3 protein: CASRNNNEQFF. DNA of the CDR3: TGTGCCAGCAGGAATAACAATGAGCAGTTCTTC.

The chain employs TRBV7-9 and TRBJ2-3; D is possibly TRBD1 (5 bases). Trimming shortened V by 7 bases and J by 4 bases, and 9 bases separated the two germline ends. Germline V gives CDR1 SEHNR, CDR2 FQNEAQ (reference sequence). CDR3 length: 12 amino acids. This CDR3 is CASTIGADTQYF. The CDR3 coding sequence is TGTGCCAGCACCATAGGGGCAGATACGCAGTATTTT.

The chain recombines TRBV29-1 with TRBJ2-1, with D possibly matching TRBD2 (5 bases). The CDR3 totals 14 residues. V shed 8 bases and J shed 7 bases, with 21 bases lying between them. CDR1 SQVTM and CDR2 ANQGSEA come from the germline V gene. CDR3 sequence: CSTQYPGFGNEQFF. CDR3 DNA: TGCAGCACACAATACCCGGGGTTTGGGAATGAGCAGTTCTTC.

This chain joins TRBV5-6 and TRBJ2-3, with D maybe TRBD1 (5 bases). CDR1 SGHDT and CDR2 YYEEEE come from the germline V gene. CDR3 length: 13 amino acids. Trimming stripped 4 bases from V and 6 bases from J, with 12 bases between. Here the CDR3 DNA reads TGTGCCAGCAGCACCAGACAGTTTGATACGCAGTATTTT. It specifies CASSTRQFDTQYF.

The J gene is TRBJ2-7, the V gene TRBV2; 12 positions match TRBD2. Germline V gives CDR1 SNHLY, CDR2 FYNNEI. The CDR3 is 14 amino acids. Losses at the gene ends were 9 bases for V and 5 bases for J; bases not matched to a gene: 8. CDR3 bases: TGTGCCAGTACGACTAGCGGGGGTTTCGACGAGCAGTACTTC. This gives the protein CASTTSGGFDEQYF.

This clone was picked up one time. The rearrangement uses TRBV18 and TRBJ2-5; D tentatively fits TRBD1 or TRBD2 (5 bases each). This CDR3 has 15 residues. Germline V gene sequence: CDR1 KGHSH, CDR2 LQKENI. V shed 2 bases and J shed 3 bases, with 13 bases lying between them. The CDR3 spells CASSPSRVGEETQYF. The CDR3 DNA is TGTGCCAGCTCACCAAGTAGGGTGGGGGAAGAGACCCAGTACTTC.

The chain carries TRBV7-6 and TRBJ2-2; 14 bases fit TRBD2. The CDR3 covers 18 residues. The ends lost 7 bases at V and 4 bases at J; junction bases unmatched: 11. The germline V gene has CDR1 SGHVS and CDR2 FNYEAQ. CDR3 nucleotides: TGTGCCAGCACCCCGGGACTAGCGGGAGCATCGGGCACCGGGGAGCTGTTTTTT. Amino acids: CASTPGLAGASGTGELFF.

This sequence joins TRBV5-6 and TRBJ2-7; weak D call: TRBD1 (6 bases). This CDR3 comprises 15 residues. CDR1 and CDR2 from the germline V gene are SGHDT and YYEEEE. The germline V and J ends were trimmed by 2 bases and 0 bases, with 12 bases remaining between them. The CDR3 reads CASSLGDINSYEQYF. The CDR3 DNA reads as TGTGCCAGCAGCTTAGGGGACATTAACTCCTACGAGCAGTACTTC. Filled out from reference TRBV5-6 and TRBJ2-7, the complete variable domain reads DAGVTQSPTHLIKTRGQQVTLRCSPKSGHDTVSWYQQALGQGPQFIFQYYEEEERQRGNFPDRFSGHQFPNYSSELNVNALLLGDSALYLCASSLGDINSYEQYFGPGTRLTVT.

The gene calls are TRBV10-3 and TRBJ1-1; no clear D. V dropped 10 bases and J dropped 4 bases, with 16 bases sitting between them. Germline V CDR1 and CDR2: ENHRY, SYGVKD. The CDR3 extends over 13 amino acids. The CDR3 region is CATRSYLSTEAFF. The CDR3 DNA sequence: TGTGCCACCCGGTCCTACCTAAGCACTGAAGCTTTCTTT.

The chain carries TRBV18 and TRBJ1-2; TRBD1 might be the D (5 bases). V lost 3 bases and J 4 bases, leaving 12 bases between the germline ends. CDR3 length: 14 amino acids. Germline V gene data show CDR1 as KGHSH and CDR2 as LQKENI. CDR3 sequence (DNA): TGTGCCAGCTCACCCGGCCGGGGGATCTATGGCTACACCTTC. Translation: CASSPGRGIYGYTF.

This rearrangement joins TRBV6-5 to TRBJ2-1; 9 nucleotides align to TRBD1. Trimming took 3 bases from V and 4 from J; bases not matched to a gene: 4. Per germline, CDR1 MNHEY and CDR2 SVGAGI. This CDR3 has 15 amino acids. The CDR3 reads CASSYGTGRYNEQFF. The CDR3 bases are TGTGCCAGCAGTTATGGGACAGGGCGTTACAATGAGCAGTTCTTC.

V usage is TRBV7-2 and J usage is TRBJ1-5, with TRBD1 matching 9 bases. CDR1 and CDR2 (germline): SGHTA, FQGNSA. The CDR3 extends over 15 amino acids. V trimming: 7 bases; J trimming: 5 bases; junction bases outside the gene matches: 9. CDR3 sequence (DNA): TGTGCCAGCACCGCGGGGGACAGGGCTGATCAGCCCCAGCATTTT. Translation gives CASTAGDRADQPQHF.

This clone ranks as medium-sized. V gene TRBV2 combines with J gene TRBJ1-3, with D unclear. V was cut by 5 bases and J by 11 bases, with 16 bases left in between. Germline assignment: CDR1 SNHLY and CDR2 FYNNEI. This CDR3 has 13 residues. CDR3 loop: CASSPDPVVSIYF. The DNA for the CDR3 is TGTGCCAGCAGTCCGGACCCCGTGGTCTCCATATATTTT.

The V call is TRBV27, the J call TRBJ2-7; D is perhaps TRBD2 (5 bases). Trimming left V 5 bases short and J 3 bases short, with 8 bases between. Germline loops: CDR1 MNHEY, CDR2 SMNVEV (reference sequence). CDR3 length equals 12 residues. CDR3 amino acids: CASSPAGYEQYF. The CDR3 bases are TGTGCCAGCAGTCCTGCGGGCTACGAGCAGTACTTC.

The V and J genes are TRBV18 and TRBJ2-1, with D perhaps matching TRBD2 (6 bases). The germline V gene has CDR1 KGHSH and CDR2 LQKENI. Trimming removed 0 bases from V and 6 bases from J, with 12 bases in between. CDR3 length equals 15 residues. The CDR3 DNA reads TGTGCCAGCTCACCACCGTATGAGACTAGCAATGAGCAGTTCTTC. Protein sequence: CASSPPYETSNEQFF.